These 4 T cell receptor beta chains share one sample of origin, sequenced in a study of blood T cell repertoires in COVID-19. Libraries were prepared by immunoSEQ multiplex PCR; TCRdb keeps only in-frame clonotypes and omits some of them. The repertoire holds around 200,000 clones, with about nine tenths as singletons. The sequencing input was peripheral blood. Every receptor here comes from a man between 45 and 60 years old with acute or convalescent COVID-19.

In this sample, this clone turned up once. The V call is TRBV6-5, the J call TRBJ1-2, with 10 bases lining up with TRBD1. V lost 10 bases to trimming and J lost 1 base; unmatched junction nucleotides: 9. CDR3 size: 15 residues. Germline V lookup: CDR1 MNHEY, CDR2 SVGAGI. The DNA of the CDR3 is TGTGCCACCAGGGACAGGGGCCCAATTAACTATGGCTACACCTTC. It specifies CATRDRGPINYGYTF.

V is TRBV6-5 and J is TRBJ1-2; a possible D gene is TRBD1 (5 bases). The CDR3 extends over 16 amino acids. V lost 0 bases and J 0 bases, leaving 11 bases between the germline ends. CDR1 and CDR2 (germline): MNHEY, SVGAGI. The CDR3, as DNA: TGTGCCAGCAGTTACTCGTCTCCAGGGACTAACTATGGCTACACCTTC. It specifies CASSYSSPGTNYGYTF.

The chain combines TRBV19 with TRBJ2-2, with TRBD1 matching over 10 bases. Unmatched junction bases numbered 4, after V lost 1 base and J lost 5 bases. Germline assignment: CDR1 LNHDA and CDR2 SQIVND (reference sequence). CDR3 length: 16 residues. The CDR3 region has the DNA TGTGCCAGTAGTATAGGACAGGGGGCAAAAACCGGGGAGCTGTTTTTT. It encodes CASSIGQGAKTGELFF.

This clone was seen just once. The chain is built from TRBV5-1 and TRBJ2-7, with D tentatively TRBD1 (5 bases). V shed 0 bases and J shed 0 bases, with 10 bases lying between them. The CDR3 has 15 residues. The germline V gene has CDR1 SGHRS and CDR2 YFSETQ. The CDR3 sequence: CASSLATGRSYEQYF. CDR3 in DNA: TGCGCCAGCAGCTTGGCCACAGGCCGCTCCTACGAGCAGTACTTC.